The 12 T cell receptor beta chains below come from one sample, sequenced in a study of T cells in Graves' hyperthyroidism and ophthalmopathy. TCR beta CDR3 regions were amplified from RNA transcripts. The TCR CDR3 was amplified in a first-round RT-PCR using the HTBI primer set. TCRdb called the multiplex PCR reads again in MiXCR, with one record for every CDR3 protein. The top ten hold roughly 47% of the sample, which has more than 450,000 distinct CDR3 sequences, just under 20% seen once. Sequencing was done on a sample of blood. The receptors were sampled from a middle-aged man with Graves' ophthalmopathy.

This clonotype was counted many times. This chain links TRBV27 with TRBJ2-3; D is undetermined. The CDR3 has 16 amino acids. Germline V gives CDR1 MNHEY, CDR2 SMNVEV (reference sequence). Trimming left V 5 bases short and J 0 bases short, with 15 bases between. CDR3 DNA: TGTGCCAGCAGTCCTAACTTCGGCTTCAGCACAGATACGCAGTATTTT. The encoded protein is CASSPNFGFSTDTQYF.

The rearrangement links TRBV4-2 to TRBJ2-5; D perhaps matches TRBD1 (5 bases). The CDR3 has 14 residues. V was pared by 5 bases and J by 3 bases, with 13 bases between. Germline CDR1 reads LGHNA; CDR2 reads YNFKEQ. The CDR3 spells CASSEADREETQYF. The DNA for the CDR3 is TGTGCCAGCAGCGAAGCAGACAGAGAAGAGACCCAGTACTTC.

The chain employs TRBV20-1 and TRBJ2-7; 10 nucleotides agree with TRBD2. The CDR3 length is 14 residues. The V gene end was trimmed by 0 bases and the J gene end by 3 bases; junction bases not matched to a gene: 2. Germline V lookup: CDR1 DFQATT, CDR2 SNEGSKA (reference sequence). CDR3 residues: CSARDTSGNYEQYF. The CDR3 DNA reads TGCAGTGCTAGAGACACTAGCGGGAACTACGAGCAGTACTTC.

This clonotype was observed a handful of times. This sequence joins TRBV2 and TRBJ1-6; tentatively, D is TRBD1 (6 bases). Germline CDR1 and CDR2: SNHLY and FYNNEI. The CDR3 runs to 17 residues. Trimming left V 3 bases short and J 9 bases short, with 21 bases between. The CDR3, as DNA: TGTGCCAGCAGTGAGACGGCTACAGGGCAATTGGTTTCACCCCTCCACTTT. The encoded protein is CASSETATGQLVSPLHF.

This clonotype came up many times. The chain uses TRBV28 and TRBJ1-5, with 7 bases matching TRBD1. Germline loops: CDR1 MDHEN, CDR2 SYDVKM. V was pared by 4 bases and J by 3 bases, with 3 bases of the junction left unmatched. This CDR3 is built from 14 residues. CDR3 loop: CASSYRGLNQPQHF. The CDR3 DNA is TGTGCCAGCAGTTACAGGGGACTCAATCAGCCCCAGCATTTT.

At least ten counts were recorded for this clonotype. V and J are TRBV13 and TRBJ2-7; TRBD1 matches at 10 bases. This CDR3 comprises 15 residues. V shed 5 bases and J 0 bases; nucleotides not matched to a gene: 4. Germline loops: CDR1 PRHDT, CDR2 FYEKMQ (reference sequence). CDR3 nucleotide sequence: TGTGCCAGCAGCGCCAGACAGGGGGCCTCCTACGAGCAGTACTTC. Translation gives CASSARQGASYEQYF.

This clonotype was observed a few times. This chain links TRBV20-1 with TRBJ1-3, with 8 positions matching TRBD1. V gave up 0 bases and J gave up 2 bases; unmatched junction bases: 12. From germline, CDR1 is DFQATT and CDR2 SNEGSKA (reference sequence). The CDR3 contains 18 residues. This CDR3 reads CSARDWEDRGWPGNTIYF. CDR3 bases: TGCAGTGCTAGAGATTGGGAAGACAGGGGATGGCCTGGAAACACCATATATTTT.

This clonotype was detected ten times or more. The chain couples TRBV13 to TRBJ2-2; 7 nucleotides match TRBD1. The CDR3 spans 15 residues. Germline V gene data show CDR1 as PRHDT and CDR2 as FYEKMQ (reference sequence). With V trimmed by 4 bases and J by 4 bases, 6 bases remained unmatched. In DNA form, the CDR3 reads TGTGCCAGCAGCTACATACAGGGGACCACCGGGGAGCTGTTTTTT. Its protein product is CASSYIQGTTGELFF.

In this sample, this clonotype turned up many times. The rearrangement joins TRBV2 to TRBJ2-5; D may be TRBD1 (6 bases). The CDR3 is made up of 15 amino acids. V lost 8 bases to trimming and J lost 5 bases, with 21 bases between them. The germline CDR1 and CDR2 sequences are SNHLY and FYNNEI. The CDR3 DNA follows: TGTGCCAGCGGCCCGGGGACACCAGGGGTGGAGACCCAGTACTTC. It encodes CASGPGTPGVETQYF.

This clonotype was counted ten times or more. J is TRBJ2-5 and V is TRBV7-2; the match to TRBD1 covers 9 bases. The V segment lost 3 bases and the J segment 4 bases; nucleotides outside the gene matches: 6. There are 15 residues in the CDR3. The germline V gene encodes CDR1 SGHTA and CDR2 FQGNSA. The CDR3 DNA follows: TGTGCCAGCAGCTTCGGGACAGGGAACTCAGAGACCCAGTACTTC. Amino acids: CASSFGTGNSETQYF.

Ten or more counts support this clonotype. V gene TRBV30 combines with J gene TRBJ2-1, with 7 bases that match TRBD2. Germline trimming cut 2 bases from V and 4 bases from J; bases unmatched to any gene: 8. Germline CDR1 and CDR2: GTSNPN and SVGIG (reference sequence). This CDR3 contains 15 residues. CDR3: CAWSWASGIYNEQFF. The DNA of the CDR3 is TGTGCCTGGAGTTGGGCTAGCGGAATTTACAATGAGCAGTTCTTC.

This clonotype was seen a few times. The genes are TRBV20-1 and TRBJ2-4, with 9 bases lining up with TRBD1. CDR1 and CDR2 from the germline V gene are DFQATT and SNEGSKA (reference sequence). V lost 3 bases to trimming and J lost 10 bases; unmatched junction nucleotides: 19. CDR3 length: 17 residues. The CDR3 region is CSASQGQGSAREWIQYF. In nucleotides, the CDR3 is TGCAGTGCTAGTCAGGGACAGGGATCGGCCCGAGAGTGGATTCAGTACTTC.